This entry is about one T cell receptor (beta chain). Its recognized antigen is unknown. No base quality information exists; no much larger clone differs at one position. The donors were healthy, HIV-negative adults who had no recently reported acute infections or vaccinations. All donors were Caucasian adults living in Nashville, Tennessee, USA. Magnetic negative selection was used to enrich CD4+ T cells, after which naive cells were positively selected on CD45RA and the negative fraction became the memory subset. Blood was obtained by leukapheresis, after which PBMCs were separated by Ficoll-Histopaque density gradient centrifugation and cryopreserved in liquid nitrogen vapor phase. Analytical flow cytometry was used to check the purity and quantity of each magnetically sorted T cell population. Genomic DNA was isolated from every sorted fraction and measured by UV absorbance on a Nanodrop 2000c.

This entry belongs to a study of shared clonotypes between healthy human individuals (dated by TCRdb to the early 2020s). Regarding the complete study: Two women and a few men aged 18 to 49 years were included in the cohort. For each donor, CD4 naive and CD4 memory were each given three plates, CD8 naive was given two plates, and CD8 memory was given one plate. The study deeply sequenced blood TCR repertoires of several healthy adults to estimate repertoire size and the extent of clonotype sharing between individuals. To increase sequencing depth and limit assay-specific biases, different laboratories used diverse techniques to prepare libraries and sequence TCR repertoires. Between about 0.8 and 9 billion PBMCs per donor were obtained by leukapheresis.

As encoded in the germline V gene (reference sequence), CDR1 is GTSNPN while CDR2 is SVGIG. Taken from cysteine to phenylalanine, the CDR3 has 16 residues. The kept DNA is CDR3 alone, 48 bases in frame from the first base. V loses 8 bases at its end and J loses 7 bases; junction bases beyond the gene matches: 19. TCR CDR3 regions were amplified from genomic DNA by multiplex PCR using the deep immunoSEQ assay. Extracted genomic DNA from each cell subset was spread evenly across all wells of several immunoSEQ 96-well plates, with each plate serving as a replicate. For sorted subsets, 150 to 200 ng genomic DNA, equal to tens of thousands of T cell genomes, was loaded into each replicate PCR. Purified libraries were quantified with a Qubit 3.0 fluorometer, sized on a Bioanalyzer 2100, and re-quantified with the KAPA Library Quantification kit. Every immunoSEQ 96-well plate was sequenced on a separate single-read 150-cycle Illumina NextSeq 550 flow cell. In the original analysis: Because only junctional sequences without quality scores were contained in the immunoSEQ output, filtering matching that applied to full-length reads could not be performed. To assign V/J genes and CDR3, sequences were annotated using PyIR, a Python wrapper for IgBLAST v1.9, with IMGT germline references. Reads were removed for weak V/J assignments (E-value above 1e-6), missing CDR3, stop codons, out-of-frame junctions, or ambiguous translated residues. V3J clonotypes were defined as sequences sharing an identical inferred V gene, J gene, and CDR3 amino acid sequence. To compute the percentage overlap between repertoires, the number of shared unique clonotypes was divided by the size of the smaller repertoire. RTK rarefaction, the Chao1 estimator, and Recon v2.1 estimates of unobserved clonotypes were used to assess repertoire richness. Generation probabilities for all TCRbeta clonotypes obtained by the gDNA method from a handful of donors were computed using OLGA. This is the immuneACCESS table as TCRdb keeps it, with only in-frame sequences that have V and J called. A part of the clones is gone; compared with another copy, unresolved V genes explain less than half, and the rest is unexplained. The DNA gave D and trimming, while V, J and clone size come from that table. The sample table shows some 1.1 million clones, and 60% to 85% are seen once. The leading ten clones occupy 0.85% to 1% of the sample.

The paper's findings and limits, for the study overall: The small number of donors limited the genetic and exposure-history diversity represented. Sharing across a few donors was observed for about 5% of naive CD4, less than 4% of naive CD8, 2% to 2.5% of memory CD4, and over 0.3% of memory CD8 clonotypes. Pairwise subsampling led to the expectation that sequencing depth would affect the degree of clonotype sharing among donors. Larger estimated clonotype richness was generally found for naive subsets than for memory subsets. Compared with non-shared clonotypes, clonotypes shared by all four sorted-subset donors had higher generation probabilities. Sampling was restricted to blood, and TCR repertoires in tissues likely differ from the TCR repertoires found in blood. Incomplete sequencing was indicated by rarefaction of sorted-subset datasets, despite the large sequencing depth.

This clonotype originated in a man aged 18-30 years in good health. Some clones in this sample may be carry-over from other donors' samples. Sequencing was performed on memory CD4+ T cells from PBMCs. The sample's cell subset or site label, in plain terms: CD45RA-negative fraction. Recombination linked TRBV30 to TRBJ2-7; TRBD2 agrees with 11 junctional bases. In nucleotide form, the sequence is TGTGCCGGGGACCGGGGTTGGCTAGCGGGAGGCCGGGAGCAGTACTTC. This gives the protein CAGDRGWLAGGREQYF.